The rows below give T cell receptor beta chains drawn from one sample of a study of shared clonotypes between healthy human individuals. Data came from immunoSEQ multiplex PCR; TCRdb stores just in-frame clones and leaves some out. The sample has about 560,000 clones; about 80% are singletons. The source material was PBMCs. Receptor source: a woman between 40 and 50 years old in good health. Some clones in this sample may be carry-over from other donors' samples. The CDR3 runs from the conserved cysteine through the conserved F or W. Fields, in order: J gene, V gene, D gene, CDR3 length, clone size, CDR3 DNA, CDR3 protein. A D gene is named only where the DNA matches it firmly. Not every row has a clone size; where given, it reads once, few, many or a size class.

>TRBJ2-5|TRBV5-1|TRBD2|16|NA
TGCGCCAGCAGCTTGGGGGGCGGGAGTGTCCAAGAGACCCAGTACTTC
CASSLGGGSVQETQYF
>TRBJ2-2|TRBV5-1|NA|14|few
TGCGCCAGCAGCTTCGATGGGGACACCGGGGAGCTGTTTTTT
CASSFDGDTGELFF
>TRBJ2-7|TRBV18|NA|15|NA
TGTGCCAGCTCACCATCGGGACTGGACTCCTACGAGCAGTACTTC
CASSPSGLDSYEQYF
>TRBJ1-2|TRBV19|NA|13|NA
TGTGCCAGTAGTGGGGTCAGGGTATCCGGCTACACCTTC
CASSGVRVSGYTF
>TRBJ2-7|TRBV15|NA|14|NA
TGTGCCACCAGCAGAGATCGTCACCCGTGGGAGCAGTACTTC
CATSRDRHPWEQYF
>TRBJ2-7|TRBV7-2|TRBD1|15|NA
TGTGCCAGCAGCTCCCGAGGGGGACAGATCTACGAGCAGTACTTC
CASSSRGGQIYEQYF
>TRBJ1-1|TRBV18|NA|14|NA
TGTGCCAGCTCACCGGGCAGAGAGAACACTGAAGCTTTCTTT
CASSPGRENTEAFF
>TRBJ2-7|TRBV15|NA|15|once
TGTGCCACCAGCAGAGATAGGGGTGGGGCTTACGAGCAGTACTTC
CATSRDRGGAYEQYF
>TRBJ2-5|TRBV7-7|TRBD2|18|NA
TGTGCTAGCAGCTTATATGCCCCTAGCGGGAGTGGGCAAGAGACCCAGTACTTC
CASSLYAPSGSGQETQYF
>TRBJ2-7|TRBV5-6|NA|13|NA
TGTGCCAGCAGCTTGGAACTGGGATACGAGCAGTACTTC
CASSLELGYEQYF
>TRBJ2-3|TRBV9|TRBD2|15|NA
TGTGCCAGCAGTGGGACTAGCGGACGTACAGATACGCAGTATTTT
CASSGTSGRTDTQYF
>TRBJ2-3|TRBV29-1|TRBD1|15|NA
TGCAGCGTTGATAAGGGACAGGGGTTCGGAGATACGCAGTATTTT
CSVDKGQGFGDTQYF
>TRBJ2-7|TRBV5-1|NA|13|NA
TGCGCCAGCAGCGGGGGGTCCCTCTACGAGCAGTACTTC
CASSGGSLYEQYF
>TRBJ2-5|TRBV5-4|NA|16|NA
TGTGCCAGCAGCTCCGCAGGATTAGCGGCCCAAGAGACCCAGTACTTC
CASSSAGLAAQETQYF
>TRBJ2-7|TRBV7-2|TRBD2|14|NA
TGTGCCAGCAGTTTACCAGCGGGAACCTACGAGCAGTACTTC
CASSLPAGTYEQYF
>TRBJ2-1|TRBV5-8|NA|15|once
TGTGCCAGCAGCCAAGATCAAGGGGGGCACAATGAGCAGTTCTTC
CASSQDQGGHNEQFF
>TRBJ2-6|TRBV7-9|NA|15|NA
TGTGCCAGCAACTCCCTTGAGGCTGGGGCCAACGTCCTGACTTTC
CASNSLEAGANVLTF
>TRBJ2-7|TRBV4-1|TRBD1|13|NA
TGCGCCAGCAGTTCCAGGGGGCTGGACGAGCAGTACTTC
CASSSRGLDEQYF
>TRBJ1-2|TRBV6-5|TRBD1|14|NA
TGTGCCAGCAGAGGACAGGGGGCTTTCTATGGCTACACCTTC
CASRGQGAFYGYTF
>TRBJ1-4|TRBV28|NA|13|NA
TGTGCCAGCCGCGGGTGGGGACTTGAAAAACTGTTTTTT
CASRGWGLEKLFF
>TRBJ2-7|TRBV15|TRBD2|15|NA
TGTGCCACCAGCAGAGCGGGGGGAACCTCCTACGAGCAGTACTTC
CATSRAGGTSYEQYF
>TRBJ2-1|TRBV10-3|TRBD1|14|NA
TGTGCCATCAACCGACGACAGGGTGTAGATGAGCAGTTCTTC
CAINRRQGVDEQFF
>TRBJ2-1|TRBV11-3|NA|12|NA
TGTGCCAGCAGCTTAAATGGCCGGGAGCAGTTCTTC
CASSLNGREQFF
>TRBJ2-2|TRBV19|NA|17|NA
TGTGCCAGTAGTATCACTCGGCACCGAGAGGGGACCGGGGAGCTGTTTTTT
CASSITRHREGTGELFF
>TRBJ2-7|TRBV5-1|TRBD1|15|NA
TGCGCCAGCAGCTTGTATGGTGGCGGACAGGCGGTGCAGTACTTC
CASSLYGGGQAVQYF
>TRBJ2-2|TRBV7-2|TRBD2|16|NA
TGTGCCAGCAGCCGGATGGGCGGGGGGAACACCGGGGAGCTGTTTTTT
CASSRMGGGNTGELFF
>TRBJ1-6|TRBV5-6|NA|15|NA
TGTGCCAGCAGCTTGGGGGGGTTGGATAATTCACCCCTCCACTTT
CASSLGGLDNSPLHF
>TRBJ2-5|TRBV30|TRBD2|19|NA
TGTGCCTGGAGTACTCTAGGGGTGGGACTAGCGGGAGGAAAAGAGACCCAGTACTTC
CAWSTLGVGLAGGKETQYF
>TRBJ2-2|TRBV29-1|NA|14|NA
TGCAGCGTTGTTGGATCTGGAGGCACCGGGGAGCTGTTTTTT
CSVVGSGGTGELFF
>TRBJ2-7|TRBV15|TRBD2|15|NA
TGTGCCACCAGCAGGGAGACTAGCGGGGCCTACGAGCAGTACTTC
CATSRETSGAYEQYF
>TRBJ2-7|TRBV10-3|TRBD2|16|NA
TGTGCCATCAGTGAGACTAGCGGGTATGACTCCTACGAGCAGTACTTC
CAISETSGYDSYEQYF
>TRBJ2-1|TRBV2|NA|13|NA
TGTGCCAGCAGTGTCTACAGGTACAATGAGCAGTTCTTC
CASSVYRYNEQFF
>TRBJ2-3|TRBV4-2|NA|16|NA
TGTGCCAGCAGCCCCCTTAGGGTAGGAGATACAGATACGCAGTATTTT
CASSPLRVGDTDTQYF
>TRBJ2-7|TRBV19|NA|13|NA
TGTGCCAGTAGTATCCTAAACAGCTACGAGCAGTACTTC
CASSILNSYEQYF
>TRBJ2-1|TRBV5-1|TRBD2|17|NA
TGCGCCAGCAGCCTTTTGCCCCCAGCGGGAGAATATAATGAGCAGTTCTTC
CASSLLPPAGEYNEQFF
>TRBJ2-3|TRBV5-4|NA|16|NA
TGTGCCAGCAGCTTGGGGGGCAGCTCTAGCACAGATACGCAGTATTTT
CASSLGGSSSTDTQYF
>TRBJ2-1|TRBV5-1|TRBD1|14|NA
TGCGCCAGCAGCTTTCACTCCCCGGGACAGGAGCAGTTCTTC
CASSFHSPGQEQFF
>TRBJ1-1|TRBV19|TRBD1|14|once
TGTGCCAGTAGCCGGACAGGGGTTGAAACTGAAGCTTTCTTT
CASSRTGVETEAFF
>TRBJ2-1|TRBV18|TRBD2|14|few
TGTGCCAGCTCCCCGGGGGGGGAACCCGGTGAGCAGTTCTTC
CASSPGGEPGEQFF
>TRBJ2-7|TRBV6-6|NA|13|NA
TGTGCCAGCAGTTACTCAGGGTTCAACGAGCAGTACTTC
CASSYSGFNEQYF
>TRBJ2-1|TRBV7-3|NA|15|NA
TGTGCCAGCAGCTTAGGACCGAGCTCCTACAATGAGCAGTTCTTC
CASSLGPSSYNEQFF
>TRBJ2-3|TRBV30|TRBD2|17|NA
TGTGCCTGGAGCACCATGTTTGGAGGGAGGGGTACAGATACGCAGTATTTT
CAWSTMFGGRGTDTQYF
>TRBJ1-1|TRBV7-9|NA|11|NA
TGTGCCAGCAGTCCGGGGGCCGAGGCTTTCTTT
CASSPGAEAFF
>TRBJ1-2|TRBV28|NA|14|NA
TGTGCCAGCAATCGCCCGACAGAGGCCTATTATTACACCTTC
CASNRPTEAYYYTF
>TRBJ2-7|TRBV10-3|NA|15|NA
TGTGCCATCAGTGCCCCAGGGGAGAAAGGATACGAGCAGTACTTC
CAISAPGEKGYEQYF
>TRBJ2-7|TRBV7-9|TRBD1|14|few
TGTGCCAGCAGCTCATACGACAGGGGAAACGAGCAGTACTTC
CASSSYDRGNEQYF
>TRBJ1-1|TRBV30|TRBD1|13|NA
TGTGCCTGGAAGGGACAGGCGAACACTGAAGCTTTCTTT
CAWKGQANTEAFF
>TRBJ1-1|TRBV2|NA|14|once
TGTGCCAGCAGTGAAGGGATAGGGAGGACTGAAGCTTTCTTT
CASSEGIGRTEAFF
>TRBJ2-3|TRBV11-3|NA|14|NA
TGTGCCAGCAGCTTAGTAAGGGGCTCGGATACGCAGTATTTT
CASSLVRGSDTQYF